This T cell receptor (beta chain) was sequenced in a study of shared clonotypes between healthy human individuals. The repertoire was sequenced with immunoSEQ multiplex PCR; TCRdb's copy has only in-frame clones and lacks some. This table holds fewer than 1 million clones, about 96% found once. Study outcomes and limitations: Sequencing depth was a factor that was expected to affect clonotype sharing among donors.

It was CD45RO-negative cells, positively selected for CCR7, that made up naive CD8 cells, with terminally differentiated effector memory CD45RA+ cells excluded. The CDR3 is 11 residues long. The V gene's germline CDR1 is SGHAT and CDR2 FQNNGV. V lost 2 bases and J lost 5, with 4 bases in between. Comments on this clone: The antigen remains undetermined.

The sequenced sample consisted of naive CD8+ T cells sorted from blood. This receptor was obtained from a man in his thirties or forties in good health. The chain couples TRBV11-2 to TRBJ2-7; D is uncertain. The CDR3 DNA reads TGTGCCAGCAGCTTAAACGACGAGCAGTACTTC. Amino acids: CASSLNDEQYF.